Shown below are 5 T cell receptor beta chains from a single sample sequenced in a study of shared clonotypes between healthy human individuals. Data came from immunoSEQ multiplex PCR; TCRdb stores just in-frame clones and leaves some out. The sample comprises around 620,000 clones, around 95% of which are singletons, and about 0.11% rests with the top ten. Terminally differentiated effector memory CD45RA+ cells were excluded by CCR7 positive selection of CD45RO-negative cells. Sequenced sample: naive CD8+ T cells sorted from blood. These TCRs come from a young woman in good health.

The rearrangement links TRBV11-2 to TRBJ1-5; no definite D call. This CDR3 spans 14 amino acids. Trimming removed 1 base from V and 4 bases from J, with 8 bases in between. Germline V CDR1 and CDR2: SGHAT, FQNNGV. In DNA form, the CDR3 reads TGTGCCAGCAGCTTAGGTGCCCTTAATCAGCCCCAGCATTTT. Its translation: CASSLGALNQPQHF.

The genes are TRBV9 and TRBJ2-1; D assignment may be TRBD1 or TRBD2 (6 bases each). With 3 bases removed from V and 7 bases from J, the gap between germline ends came to 14 bases. CDR3 length equals 14 residues. The germline CDR1 and CDR2 sequences are SGDLS and YYNGEE. The CDR3 reads CASSATRGGNEQFF. The CDR3 DNA is TGTGCCAGCAGCGCAACTCGAGGGGGGAATGAGCAGTTCTTC.

The rearrangement uses TRBV5-6 and TRBJ2-1; 8 bases are shared with TRBD1. The length of the CDR3 is 14 residues. From germline, CDR1 is SGHDT and CDR2 YYEEEE. The V gene end was trimmed by 3 bases and the J gene end by 7 bases; junction bases not matched to a gene: 6. The CDR3 bases are TGTGCCAGCAGCTGGGGGACAGGAGAAAATGAGCAGTTCTTC. Its protein product is CASSWGTGENEQFF. The full variable domain, rest sourced from reference TRBV5-6 and TRBJ2-1, is DAGVTQSPTHLIKTRGQQVTLRCSPKSGHDTVSWYQQALGQGPQFIFQYYEEEERQRGNFPDRFSGHQFPNYSSELNVNALLLGDSALYLCASSWGTGENEQFFGPGTRLTVL.

The V call is TRBV5-6, the J call TRBJ2-7; TRBD1 matches 9 bases. Germline trimming cut 0 bases from V and 5 bases from J; bases unmatched to any gene: 15. Per germline, CDR1 SGHDT and CDR2 YYEEEE. There are 18 residues in the CDR3. The CDR3 DNA reads TGTGCCAGCAGCTTGGCGTTTAGGGGACAGGGATTTGGGGACGAGCAGTACTTC. Translation: CASSLAFRGQGFGDEQYF.

The V call is TRBV2, the J call TRBJ2-5, with a tentative D call TRBD1 (6 bases). The CDR3 is made up of 15 amino acids. Germline loops: CDR1 SNHLY, CDR2 FYNNEI. V was cut by 5 bases and J by 4 bases, with 17 bases left in between. The chain's CDR3 is CASSRIDRPGETQYF. The CDR3 coding sequence is TGTGCCAGCAGTCGAATTGACAGGCCTGGAGAGACCCAGTACTTC.